This T cell receptor beta chain is from a study of neurological immune-mediated disorders. General study results and limits: The greatest TCR clonal expansion appeared in HTLV-1-associated myelopathy and the smallest, falling below healthy controls, in multiple sclerosis.

A 10-nucleotide random UMI tagged transcripts in template-switch 5'RACE cDNA synthesis. From 15-18 subjects, over 170 million TCR-beta sequences were obtained in each sequencing run. TCRdb reprocessed the 5' RACE reads with MiXCR, giving one entry per CDR3 protein. The table shows 50,000 or so distinct CDR3 sequences, with 10% occurring only once. The CDR3 loop spans 14 amino acids. CDR1 and CDR2 from the germline V gene are MGHDK and SYGVNS. The V gene end was trimmed by 9 bases and the J gene end by 4 bases; junction bases not matched to a gene: 11. Preparation of the unsorted libraries drew on 2 million PBMCs stored at -80 C. This clonotype was detected ten times or more. Antigen: not known.

The receptor comes from a woman in her 40s with HTLV-1-associated myelopathy (HAM/TSP). Specimen: PBMCs. V usage is TRBV25-1 and J usage is TRBJ2-7, with 8 bases fitting TRBD1. CDR3 sequence (DNA): TGTGCCAGTTTGAGCCGGGACAGGATATACGAGCAGTACTTC. Amino acid sequence: CASLSRDRIYEQYF.